The 3 T cell receptor beta chains below were found in one sample sequenced in a study of beta chain features in type 1 diabetes. Study-wide results and caveats: The study found moderately but significantly shorter TCRB CDR3s in all four CD4+ subsets of Type 1 diabetes patients.

Their cognate antigens are unknown. Reverse transcribing all isolated RNA meant expressed TCRB transcripts were sequenced. Clones were sequenced by immunoSEQ multiplex PCR, and TCRdb holds only the in-frame ones, with some missing. The data contain more than 250,000 clones, 13% to 15% of them singletons. Sequencing input: naive CD4+ T cells from blood. The receptors were gathered from a man aged 25 to 45 with type 1 diabetes.

This clone was seen more than once but under ten times. The V gene is TRBV18, the J gene TRBJ2-1; a possible D gene is TRBD2 (5 bases). Germline V gene data show CDR1 as KGHSH and CDR2 as LQKENI. Trimming shortened V by 2 bases and J by 9 bases, and 8 bases separated the two germline ends. The CDR3 sequence is 12 residues long. CDR3 DNA: TGTGCCAGCTCACCAGACTACGGTGAGCAGTTCTTC. It yields the protein CASSPDYGEQFF.

The chain employs TRBV28 and TRBJ2-3; TRBD1 agrees at 7 bases. J was trimmed by 0 bases and V by 6 bases; bases with no gene match: 6. CDR1 is MDHEN and CDR2 is SYDVKM in the germline V gene. The CDR3 sequence is 15 residues long. CDR3 sequence reads: CASSPGTASTDTQYF. DNA of the CDR3: TGTGCCAGCAGCCCTGGGACAGCCAGCACAGATACGCAGTATTTT.

This clone occurred a few times. V is TRBV5-6 and J is TRBJ2-3, with 7 bases that match TRBD2. The J segment lost 0 bases and the V segment lost 4 bases, leaving 2 bases of the junction unmatched. This CDR3 has 14 amino acids. Germline values: CDR1 SGHDT, CDR2 YYEEEE. CDR3 DNA sequence: TGTGCCAGCAGCGGGGGGGTAAGCACAGATACGCAGTATTTT. Translation: CASSGGVSTDTQYF.